Described below is a single T cell receptor (beta chain) sequence and its context. The antigen remains unidentified. One end of the junction is discordant with germline, which a read error may explain. This sample also contains other DNA sequences that code for the same CDR3. This entry is derived from a study of cytomegalovirus exposure and HLA in healthy donors. Broader study findings: Later findings reportedly placed an Asian-associated ancestry cluster below the 666-donor mean for N-insertions. In a later analysis, most CMV-associated TCR beta chains appeared HLA-restricted. Prior analysis indicated that the majority of TCR beta V segments exhibited productivity approximately 87% or approximately 30% of the time.

Primers for the PCR totalled 60 Vbeta and 13 Jbeta. Only in-frame clones appear in the TCRdb table, and some are missing; sequencing was by immunoSEQ multiplex PCR. The sample carries about 180,000 clones, around four fifths recorded once. The CDR3 length is 14 residues. Per the germline V gene, CDR1 is SNHLY and CDR2 is FYNNEI. The chain carries TRBV2 and TRBJ1-2, with 8 bases identical to TRBD1. The origin of this receptor is a woman between 45 and 65 years old in good health and CMV-seropositive. The sample taken for sequencing was PBMCs. CDR3 in amino acids: CASRAGTGGDGYTF. The CDR3 DNA reads TGCGCCAGCAGGGCCGGGACAGGTGGCGATGGCTACACCTTC.